This T cell receptor (beta chain) came from a study of control samples from healthy donors and cancer patients. Sequenced by immunoSEQ multiplex PCR; TCRdb stores in-frame clones only, minus some. The sample carries about 26,000 clones, approximately 85% recorded once. This CDR3 contains 15 residues. Trimming took 4 bases from V and 3 from J, leaving 12 bases between them. The germline V gene has CDR1 MNHEY and CDR2 SVGAGI. The specimen was PBMCs. The TCR was taken from a man in his 60s with colorectal cancer. The chain is built from TRBV6-5 and TRBJ2-2; a possible D gene is TRBD2 (6 bases). CDR3 DNA sequence: TGTGCCAGCAGTTGGGGCGGAGGGGACACCGGGGAGCTGTTTTTT. Translated: CASSWGGGDTGELFF.